Many counts were recorded for the clone carrying this TCR beta chain. The sample belongs to a study of low-dose radiotherapy and immunotherapy resistance in tumors. Across the whole study: With fractions of 0.5 Gy given every 2 weeks, Cohort 1 accumulated a total of 6.5 Gy.

The authors ran about 20 PCR cycles to amplify TCRs with a constant-region primer and V-primer adapter. TCRdb itself ran the reads through MiXCR, one entry per CDR3 protein. The sample has approximately 52,000 distinct CDR3 sequences; roughly 33% are singletons. Sample time point: after trial treatment. Treatment here: LDRT plus nivolumab, ipilimumab, low-dose cyclophosphamide and aspirin (RACIN trial). Eligible patients had advanced solid tumors lacking tumor-infiltrating lymphocytes. Germline V gene sequence: CDR1 SGHRS, CDR2 YFSETQ. This CDR3 is built from 16 residues. Trimming took off 4 bases at V and 5 bases at J, with 20 bases between the two ends.

This chain uses TRBV5-1 with TRBJ2-3; TRBD2 might be the D (7 bases). The sequence derives from a male donor with rectosigmoid adenocarcinoma. Source: PBMCs, taken after low-dose radiotherapy plus immunotherapy. The CDR3 DNA is TGCGCCAGCAGCCCCGTGGGGGGGGCAGAGGAAGATACGCAGTATTTT. Translation: CASSPVGGAEEDTQYF.